The following is a TCR beta chain sequence with its context. It lacks a known antigen. No much larger clone exists at a distance of one base, and base qualities are not known. The data stem from a study of blood T cells in healthy people across ages (dated by TCRdb to the mid-2010s). Looking at the study overall: In model experiments, template switching captured about one uniquely barcoded TCR beta cDNA molecule for every two T cells. Donors of different ages were randomly distributed across sequencing lanes to avoid experimental bias. Donors were grouped into four age groups: young (average roughly 15 years), middle-aged (about 38), aged (around 62) and long-lived (approximately 82). The study analyzed two additional independent replicas of 1 million unique cDNA reads from the same blood draw for two donors, one aged 18 to 30 and one aged 80 or older. To track age-related changes in TCR beta repertoire diversity, the study relied on deep sequencing normalized with unique cDNA molecular identifiers.

The donors were roughly 40 Caucasian individuals from Russia, aged roughly 6 to 100 years, who were systemically healthy. Ten milliliters of peripheral blood were drawn from each donor into EDTA-treated Vacutainer tubes. Ficoll-Paque density-gradient centrifugation was used to isolate PBMCs, with at least 7 million per sample. Total RNA was extracted from PBMCs with Trizol reagent, with at least 5.5 micrograms obtained per sample. For every donor, an aliquot of PBMCs went through flow cytometry to measure the percentages of naive CD45RAhigh/CD27high T cells. The CDR3 starts with the cysteine, ends with the phenylalanine, and has 13 residues. The read is trimmed to its CDR3 DNA, 39 bases read in frame from base 1. V is shortened by 5 bases, J by 3 bases, and the region joining them spans 8 bases. Taken from the germline V gene, the CDR1 and CDR2 loops are MNHEY and SVGEGT. Study-wide findings and limitations: Because donor CMV infection status was unknown, age-related changes in expanded clonotypes were potentially confounded. The percentage of naive T cells measured by flow cytometry correlated strongly with observed TCR beta diversity. Estimates of total diversity from one million sequenced T cells were regarded as lower bounds and underestimates. Conclusive comparison of naive and antigen-experienced compartments was prevented by the profiling of bulk unsorted PBMCs. The long-lived group showed more naive CD4+ T cells, fewer expanded clones and increased TCR diversity than the aged group, suggesting age selection. As age increased, observed TCR beta diversity per million T cells dropped in a roughly linear way, and a significant reduction was already evident by age about 36.

Library preparation was by 5' RACE. Sequencing was carried out with an Illumina HiSeq 2500. A second 7 to 11 cycle PCR used a sample-barcoded 5' primer and a J-beta primer mix. Each TCR beta cDNA molecule received a unique molecular identifier from a template-switch 5' adaptor carrying 12 random nucleotides. At least 3 million CDR3-containing paired-end reads were obtained from each sample. First-strand cDNA was synthesized from all RNA with the Mint cDNA synthesis kit, primed by a TRBC-specific oligonucleotide. All cDNA was treated with uracil-DNA glycosylase and then went through a first 18-cycle PCR with the universal primers M1SS and BC2_uni_R. The authors' analysis ran thus. Normalization of each sample was performed by random selection of 1 million high-quality reads, each carrying a distinct molecular identifier. Instead of being binned into consensus sequences, reads that shared molecular identifiers were thrown out. CDR3 identification, clonotype clustering and error correction used MiTCR with a Q25 quality threshold and the strictest error-elimination algorithm. Lower-bound total TCR beta diversity was estimated with a nonparametric unseen species model using Euler transformation. TCRdb's own reprocessing of the public reads used fastp at Q25 and MiXCR and kept productive beta chains. Identical CDR3 protein sequences are pooled into one entry, listed with their most common genes and DNA. V and J calls and clone size were set by TCRdb, not the authors. Recorded for this sample are about 690,000 distinct CDR3 sequences; over 40% of them occurred a single time. The top ten hold 25% to 35% of the sample.

Sequencing used blood. The sequence joins TRBV6-2 or TRBV6-3 to TRBJ1-5; the D gene cannot be named for sure. The clonotype originates from an elderly man in good health. The CDR3 has the sequence CASSPWTNQPQHF. The nucleotides are TGTGCCAGCAGTCCCTGGACCAATCAGCCCCAGCATTTT.